This T cell receptor (beta chain) emerged from a study of spatial heterogeneity in lung cancer. Looking at the study overall: Compared with alpha-chain sequences, beta-chain sequences were consistently detected in greater numbers.

This clonotype is medium-sized (0.01 to 0.1%) by share. The V gene lost 4 bases and the J gene lost 5 bases, with 6 bases spanning the gap. The CDR3 length is 11 residues. Germline V gene sequence: CDR1 ENHRY, CDR2 SYGVKD. Time point reported: sample taken at primary tumor resection. The cohort: around 77 early-stage, untreated non-small cell lung cancer patients. TCRdb passed the 5' RACE reads through MiXCR, listing each CDR3 protein once. The top ten clones hold about a sixth of a sample with about 2,800 distinct CDR3 sequences, roughly 7% of them seen once. The sequence was collected from a male donor with early-stage non-small cell lung cancer. The sequences come from normal lung tissue next to the tumor, collected at surgery. The rearrangement joins TRBV10-3 to TRBJ2-7; weak D call: TRBD2 (5 bases). CDR3 coding DNA: TGTGCCATCAGTGTCGGGGACGAGCAGTACTTC. Its translation is CAISVGDEQYF.